Given below is one TCR beta chain in context. There are 14 residues in the CDR3. Germline trimming cut 7 bases from V and 0 bases from J; bases unmatched to any gene: 4. Germline CDR1 SQVTM, CDR2 ANQGSEA. The data were taken from a study of OX40 agonist ivuxolimab in advanced cancers. Study summary: Clinicians treated patients with ivuxolimab, an agonistic anti-OX40 (CD134) antibody. Patients assigned to dose escalation were diagnosed with hepatocellular carcinoma, melanoma, renal cell or head and neck cancer.

Sequenced by immunoSEQ multiplex PCR; TCRdb stores in-frame clones only, minus some. The sample consists of about 28,000 clones, 80% of them appearing once. The sequencing here drew on CD4+ or CD8+ T cells sorted from blood, taken in a trial of the OX40 agonist ivuxolimab. This sequence was found in an adult with an advanced solid tumor such as melanoma, head and neck, liver or kidney cancer. The chain joins TRBV29-1 to TRBJ2-3; 10 positions match TRBD2. The CDR3: CSAERGGSTDTQYF. DNA for the CDR3: TGCAGCGCCGAGCGGGGGGGGAGCACAGATACGCAGTATTTT.